Each of the 16 T cell receptor beta chains below was sequenced from the same sample in a study of cytomegalovirus exposure and HLA in healthy donors. The PCR employed 60 Vbeta primers together with 13 Jbeta primers. Clones were read by immunoSEQ multiplex PCR, and TCRdb kept only the in-frame ones, dropping some. The data show under 150,000 clones, with over 80% seen just once and roughly 1.1% held by the top ten. Material for sequencing was PBMCs. The receptors shown here come from a boy between 10 and 17 years old in good health and CMV-seronegative.

J is TRBJ1-2 and V is TRBV4-1; D unresolved. Trimming took off 4 bases at V and 4 bases at J, with 16 bases between the two ends. Germline V gene sequence: CDR1 MGHRA, CDR2 YSYEKL. The CDR3 runs to 15 residues. CDR3 bases: TGCGCCAGCAGCCCGGCCCGGGAGGTGGTCTATGGCTACACCTTC. As protein: CASSPAREVVYGYTF.

The chain carries TRBV12-5 and TRBJ1-2; 7 nucleotides match TRBD1. V dropped 6 bases and J dropped 0; count of bases not matched to a gene: 7. The CDR3 runs to 15 residues. Germline values: CDR1 LGHNT, CDR2 FRNRAP. The CDR3 DNA reads as TGTGCTAGTGGGGACGGGACAGTCTCTAACTATGGCTACACCTTC. It translates to CASGDGTVSNYGYTF.

The V and J genes are TRBV7-9 and TRBJ2-1; 11 bases are a match to TRBD2. V was clipped by 3 bases and J by 5 bases; unmatched bases: 6. Germline loops: CDR1 SEHNR, CDR2 FQNEAQ (reference sequence). CDR3 size: 16 residues. The CDR3 DNA is TGTGCCAGCAGCTTTACTAGCGGGAGCATCCACAATGAGCAGTTCTTC. It codes for CASSFTSGSIHNEQFF.

The chain couples TRBV7-2 to TRBJ2-1; 7 nucleotides align to TRBD2. The length of the CDR3 is 15 residues. The V segment lost 5 bases and the J segment 8 bases; nucleotides outside the gene matches: 12. Germline CDR1 reads SGHTA; CDR2 reads FQGNSA. The CDR3 region is CASSPPLGSGDEQFF. As DNA, the CDR3 is TGTGCCAGCAGCCCCCCCCTCGGCAGCGGGGATGAGCAGTTCTTC.

This chain uses TRBV7-6 with TRBJ2-2; D unclear. Germline CDR1 is SGHVS and CDR2 is FNYEAQ. There are 16 residues in the CDR3. V dropped 1 base and J dropped 3 bases, with 12 bases sitting between them. This CDR3 is CASSLEAPGYTGELFF. CDR3 bases: TGTGCCAGCAGCTTAGAGGCCCCAGGCTACACCGGGGAGCTGTTTTTT.

The genes are TRBV2 and TRBJ2-1; no clear D gene. The germline CDR1 and CDR2 sequences are SNHLY and FYNNEI. The CDR3 extends over 14 amino acids. Trimming took off 5 bases at V and 0 bases at J, with 8 bases between the two ends. CDR3 nucleotide sequence: TGTGCCAGCAGTACTCGTTTCTCCTACAATGAGCAGTTCTTC. Translation: CASSTRFSYNEQFF.

This clone was observed a handful of times. The CDR3 here is CASSLWREGETQYF. CDR3 nucleotides: TGCGCCAGCAGCTTGTGGCGGGAAGGAGAGACCCAGTACTTC. The genes are TRBV5-1 and TRBJ2-5, with D possibly being TRBD2 (6 bases). The ends were cut back, 1 base at V and 4 bases at J, with 11 bases in the middle. Germline V lookup: CDR1 SGHRS, CDR2 YFSETQ. The CDR3 is made up of 14 amino acids.

The chain recombines TRBV7-3 with TRBJ2-2, with D maybe TRBD2 (6 bases). CDR1 and CDR2 from the germline V gene are SGHTA and FQGTGA. This CDR3 spans 14 amino acids. Trimming pared 5 bases from V and 7 bases from J, leaving 14 bases between. CDR3 bases: TGTGCCAGCAGCCCGGGGGTCGTTTTCGGGGAGCTGTTTTTT. It is translated as CASSPGVVFGELFF.

This rearrangement joins TRBV18 to TRBJ2-1; possibly TRBD2 for D (6 bases). V lost 4 bases, J lost 9 bases, and 13 bases lay in between. The CDR3 runs to 13 residues. Germline V lookup: CDR1 KGHSH, CDR2 LQKENI. The CDR3 is CASSLDYRGEQFF. The DNA of the CDR3 is TGTGCCAGCTCACTGGACTACCGCGGTGAGCAGTTCTTC.

The chain uses TRBV19 and TRBJ2-7; 11 bases agree with TRBD2. Per the germline V gene, CDR1 is LNHDA and CDR2 is SQIVND (reference sequence). Losses at the gene ends were 4 bases for V and 3 bases for J; bases not matched to a gene: 8. This CDR3 comprises 16 residues. In DNA, the CDR3 is TGTGCCAGTAGTAGTCCGGGACTAGCGGCGTTCTACGAGCAGTACTTC. This codes for CASSSPGLAAFYEQYF.

J is TRBJ1-2 and V is TRBV19; 8 bases are a match to TRBD1. CDR1 is LNHDA and CDR2 is SQIVND in the germline V gene (reference sequence). V dropped 5 bases and J dropped 4; count of bases not matched to a gene: 6. The CDR3 is 14 residues long. CDR3 sequence reads: CASSDRGRSYGYTF. The CDR3 bases are TGTGCCAGTAGTGACAGGGGAAGGAGCTATGGCTACACCTTC.

This chain uses TRBV6-5 with TRBJ1-2, with D uncertain. This CDR3 has 15 amino acids. V was cut by 0 bases and J by 8 bases, with 16 bases left in between. Germline CDR1 reads MNHEY; CDR2 reads SVGAGI. The CDR3 DNA follows: TGTGCCAGCAGTTACTCGAAGGCGGTGCTTCGGGGCTACACCTTC. It encodes CASSYSKAVLRGYTF.

This clone has just one count. The rearrangement joins TRBV6-4 to TRBJ1-1; D gene ambiguous. With 2 bases removed from V and 2 bases from J, the gap between germline ends came to 6 bases. The CDR3 is 13 amino acids. Germline V gene data show CDR1 as MRHNA and CDR2 as SNTAGT. CDR3 nucleotides: TGTGCCAGCAGTGACAAGACAAACACTGAAGCTTTCTTT. Residues: CASSDKTNTEAFF.

V is TRBV20-1 and J is TRBJ1-1, with a weak D call TRBD1 (5 bases). Germline V gene lookup returns CDR1 DFQATT and CDR2 SNEGSKA (reference sequence). Between the trimmed V and J ends, which lost 5 bases and 11 bases, there was a span of 15 bases. There are 11 residues in the CDR3. CDR3 sequence reads: CSAQDLPGAFF. In DNA form, the CDR3 reads TGCAGTGCTCAGGACCTACCAGGGGCTTTCTTT.

The chain recombines TRBV11-3 with TRBJ2-1, with TRBD2 matching over 8 bases. There are 14 residues in the CDR3. Trimming removed 1 base from V and 9 bases from J; junction bases left unmatched: 5. Germline lookup yields CDR1 SGHNT and CDR2 YENEEA. CDR3 sequence reads: CASSLAGGQSEQFF. The DNA of the CDR3 is TGTGCCAGCAGCTTAGCGGGAGGGCAAAGTGAGCAGTTCTTC. Using reference TRBV11-3 and TRBJ2-1 for the parts outside the CDR3, the full variable domain is EAGVVQSPRYKIIEKKQPVAFWCNPISGHNTLYWYLQNLGQGPELLIRYENEEAVDDSQLPKDRFSAERLKGVDSTLKIQPAELGDSAVYLCASSLAGGQSEQFFGPGTRLTVL.

The J gene is TRBJ1-4, the V gene TRBV19; D not certain. The CDR3 covers 16 residues. The germline V gene encodes CDR1 LNHDA and CDR2 SQIVND (reference sequence). V dropped 1 base and J dropped 0 bases, with 9 bases sitting between them. The DNA for the CDR3 is TGTGCCAGTAGTATAGCGGGGTATGCAACTAATGAAAAACTGTTTTTT. As protein: CASSIAGYATNEKLFF.